The rows below give T cell receptor beta chains drawn from one sample of a study of T cell clones after liver transplantation. The method was immunoSEQ multiplex PCR; TCRdb's version includes in-frame clones alone and lacks a portion of them. Here the sample spans tens of thousands of clones, around four fifths being singletons. The starting material was CD4+ T cells from blood, obtained at the 22-month timepoint. The receptors originated from a human patient who received a liver transplant. The graft donor may have contributed some T cells. Each CDR3 is given with its conserved first and last residue. The D gene is left open where the match is weak. For some rows the clone size is stated as once, few or many, or as a class when expanded; others skip it.

TRBV7-9	TRBJ2-3	once	-	TGTGCCAGCAGCTCCACCTCGGGGTCAGATACGCAGTATTTT	CASSSTSGSDTQYF
TRBV15	TRBJ1-1	-	TRBD1	TGTGCCACCAGCAGAGACCCCAGGGGGCGAGGTGAAGCTTTCTTT	CATSRDPRGRGEAFF
TRBV18	TRBJ2-5	-	-	TGTGCCAGCTTATTCAAGGGGGGAGAGACCCAGTACTTC	CASLFKGGETQYF
TRBV7-2	TRBJ2-5	-	TRBD1	TGTGCCAGCAGCTGGTCCGGGACAGTCCAAGAGACCCAGTACTTC	CASSWSGTVQETQYF
TRBV6-5	TRBJ2-5	-	TRBD2	TGTGCCAGCAGAGGGCTTAGCGGGGGGGCGGAGACCCAGTACTTC	CASRGLSGGAETQYF
TRBV28	TRBJ2-2	-	-	TGTGCCAGCAGTTTTCAGCAGGTCGGGGAGCTGTTTTTT	CASSFQQVGELFF
TRBV12-5	TRBJ1-5	-	TRBD1	TGTGCTAGTGGGCCCGGGACAGGGATCCAACCCCAGCATTTT	CASGPGTGIQPQHF
TRBV28	TRBJ2-1	-	-	TGTGCCAGCAGTTTTGGACTATCCCACAATGAGCAGTTCTTC	CASSFGLSHNEQFF
TRBV18	TRBJ1-1	-	-	TGTGCCAGCTCACCTCAGGGGAACACTGAAGCTTTCTTT	CASSPQGNTEAFF
TRBV6-1	TRBJ2-5	-	-	TGTGCCAGCGCTTGGGAGGGACAGATCCAAGAGACCCAGTACTTC	CASAWEGQIQETQYF
TRBV30	TRBJ2-7	-	-	TGTGCCTGGGGGTCCGGAGTAACCTACGAGCAGTACTTC	CAWGSGVTYEQYF
TRBV7-2	TRBJ2-5	few	-	TGTGCCAGCAGCTTAGATGGGGAGACCCAGTACTTC	CASSLDGETQYF
TRBV7-3	TRBJ2-3	-	-	TGTGCCAGCAGCTTTTTAAGTAATTCAGATACGCAGTATTTT	CASSFLSNSDTQYF
TRBV7-2	TRBJ2-1	-	-	TGTGCCAGCAGCTCTAGAGCGGGCGAGCAGTTCTTC	CASSSRAGEQFF
TRBV30	TRBJ2-1	-	TRBD2	TGTGCCTGGGGACCTAGCGGGATTCGTAATGAGCAGTTCTTC	CAWGPSGIRNEQFF
TRBV5-1	TRBJ2-2	-	-	TGCGCCAGCAGCTTGGTGGGGGGCACCGGGGAGCTGTTTTTT	CASSLVGGTGELFF
TRBV7-2	TRBJ1-5	-	-	TGTGCCAGCAGCTTAGCCAGGGATCAGCCCCAGCATTTT	CASSLARDQPQHF
TRBV4-3	TRBJ1-1	few	-	TGCGCCAGCAGCCTCAAGGTTAACATGAACACTGAAGCTTTCTTT	CASSLKVNMNTEAFF
TRBV29-1	TRBJ1-1	-	-	TGCAGCGTTTATAAGGGGGGCACTGAAGCTTTCTTT	CSVYKGGTEAFF
TRBV14	TRBJ2-3	-	TRBD2	TGTGCCAGCAGCCAAGACCTAGCGGGGGCCAGCACAGATACGCAGTATTTT	CASSQDLAGASTDTQYF
TRBV29-1	TRBJ1-2	many	-	TGCAGCGTGGACCCCGTGGATCTCGGAGGCTACACCTTC	CSVDPVDLGGYTF